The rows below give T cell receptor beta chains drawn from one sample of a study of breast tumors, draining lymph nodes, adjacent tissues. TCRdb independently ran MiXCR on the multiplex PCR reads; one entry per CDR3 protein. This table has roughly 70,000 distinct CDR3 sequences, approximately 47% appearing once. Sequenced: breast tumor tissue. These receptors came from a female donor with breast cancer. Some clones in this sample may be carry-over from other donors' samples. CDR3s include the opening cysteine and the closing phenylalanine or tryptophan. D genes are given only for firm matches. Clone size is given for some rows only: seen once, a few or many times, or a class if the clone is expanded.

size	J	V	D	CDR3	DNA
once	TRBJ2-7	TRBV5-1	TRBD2	CANSLLAGEQYF	TGCGCCAACAGCTTGTTAGCGGGGGAGCAGTACTTC
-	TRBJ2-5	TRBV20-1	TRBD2	CSARSGGAVETQYF	TGCAGTGCTAGATCGGGGGGGGCAGTGGAGACCCAGTACTTC
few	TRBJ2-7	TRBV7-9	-	CASSSLDGTRNYYEQYF	TGTGCCAGCAGCTCCCTGGACGGGACTCGGAACTACTACGAGCAGTACTTC
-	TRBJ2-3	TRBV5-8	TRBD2	CASSRGLAGVTDTQYF	TGCGCCAGCAGCCGGGGACTAGCGGGGGTCACAGATACGCAGTATTTT
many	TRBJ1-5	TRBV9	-	CASSAGVGGNQPQHF	TGTGCCAGCAGCGCAGGAGTCGGGGGCAATCAGCCCCAGCATTTT
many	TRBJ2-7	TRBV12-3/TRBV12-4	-	CASSSGVTYEQYF	TGTGCCAGCAGCTCAGGGGTGACCTACGAGCAGTACTTC
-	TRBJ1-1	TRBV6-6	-	CACYMNTEAFF	TGTGCCTGTTACATGAACACTGAAGCTTTCTTT
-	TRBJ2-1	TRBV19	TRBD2	CASSIELAGARKEQFF	TGTGCCAGTAGTATTGAACTAGCGGGGGCGAGGAAGGAGCAGTTCTTC
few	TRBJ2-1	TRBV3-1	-	CASSQGIQLGEQFF	TGTGCCAGCAGCCAAGGAATACAGCTCGGTGAGCAGTTCTTC
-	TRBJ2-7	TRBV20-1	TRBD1	CSARDRGSDRGIRYEQYF	TGCAGTGCTAGAGATCGCGGGTCAGACAGGGGAATCCGCTACGAGCAGTACTTC
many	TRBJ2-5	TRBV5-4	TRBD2	CASSLVAGGRETQYF	TGTGCCAGCAGCTTGGTGGCGGGGGGGCGGGAGACCCAGTACTTC
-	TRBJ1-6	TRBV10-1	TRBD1	CASRRQGGHHPLHF	TGCGCCAGCAGGAGGCAGGGGGGCCATCACCCCCTCCACTTT
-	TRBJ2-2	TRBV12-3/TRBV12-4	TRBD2	CASASGRGELFF	TGTGCCAGCGCTAGCGGGAGGGGGGAGCTGTTTTTT
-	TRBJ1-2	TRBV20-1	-	CSANRRSYPTYGYTF	TGCAGTGCTAACAGACGGAGTTACCCTACCTATGGCTACACCTTC
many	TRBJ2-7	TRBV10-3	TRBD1	CATTRDSYEQYF	TGTGCCACCACCCGGGACAGCTACGAGCAGTACTTC
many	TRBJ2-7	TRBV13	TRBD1	CASSLQGATYYEQYF	TGTGCCAGCAGCTTACAGGGGGCGACCTACTACGAGCAGTACTTC
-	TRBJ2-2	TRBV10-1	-	CASSDGTTGELFF	TGCGCCAGCAGCGACGGAACCACCGGGGAGCTGTTTTTT
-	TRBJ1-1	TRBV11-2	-	CASSFGGQSEAFF	TGTGCCAGCAGCTTCGGTGGCCAGTCTGAAGCTTTCTTT
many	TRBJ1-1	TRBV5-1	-	CASSLWTGTEAFF	TGCGCCAGCAGCTTGTGGACCGGCACTGAAGCTTTCTTT
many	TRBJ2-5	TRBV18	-	CASSRGYQETQYF	TGTGCCAGCTCACGCGGGTACCAAGAGACCCAGTACTTC
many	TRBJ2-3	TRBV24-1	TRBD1	CATSDNAPGQSSTDTQYF	TGTGCCACCAGTGACAATGCCCCGGGACAGTCTAGCACAGATACGCAGTATTTT
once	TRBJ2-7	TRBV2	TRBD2	CASSERTSGHYEQYF	TGTGCCAGCAGTGAACGGACTAGCGGACACTACGAGCAGTACTTC
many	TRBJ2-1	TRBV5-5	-	CASSLEAGLRGNEQFF	TGTGCCAGCAGCTTGGAGGCGGGGCTGCGAGGCAATGAGCAGTTCTTC
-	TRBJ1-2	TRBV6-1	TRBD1	CASSPGQVLLFYGYTF	TGTGCCAGCAGCCCCGGACAGGTTCTTCTCTTCTATGGCTACACCTTC
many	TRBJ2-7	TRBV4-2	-	CASSQEPPGRHRHYEQYF	TGTGCCAGCAGCCAAGAACCGCCAGGACGACACCGACACTACGAGCAGTACTTC
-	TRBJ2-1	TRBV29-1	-	CSVGTGGTNEQFF	TGCAGCGTAGGGACGGGCGGAACTAATGAGCAGTTCTTC
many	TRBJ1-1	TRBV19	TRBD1	CASRSEGQGYRDTEAFF	TGTGCCAGTAGGTCCGAGGGACAGGGTTACCGGGACACTGAAGCTTTCTTT
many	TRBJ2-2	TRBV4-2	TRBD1	CASKNHGQGNTGELFF	TGTGCCAGCAAGAATCACGGACAGGGGAACACCGGGGAGCTGTTTTTT
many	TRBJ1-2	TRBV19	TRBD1	CASSRYRDRSTNYGYTF	TGTGCCAGTAGTAGATACCGGGACAGAAGTACTAACTATGGCTACACCTTC
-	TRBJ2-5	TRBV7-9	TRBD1	CANSLYLGQGNKETQYF	TGTGCCAACAGCTTATACCTGGGACAGGGAAACAAAGAGACCCAATACTTC
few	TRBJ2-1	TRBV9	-	CASSVDPEGNEQSF	TGTGCCAGCAGCGTAGACCCCGAGGGGAATGAGCAGTCCTTC
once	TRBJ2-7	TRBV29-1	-	CSVEGGGAVHEQYF	TGCAGCGTTGAGGGTGGGGGGGCCGTACACGAGCAGTACTTC
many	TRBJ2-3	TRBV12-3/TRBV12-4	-	CASSQLDPRGSTDTQYF	TGTGCCAGCAGTCAACTAGACCCAAGGGGGAGCACAGATACGCAGTATTTT
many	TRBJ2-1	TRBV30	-	CAWSGLANEQFF	TGTGCCTGGAGCGGATTGGCTAATGAGCAGTTCTTC
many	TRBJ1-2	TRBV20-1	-	CSAQSVGANYGYTF	TGCAGTGCTCAATCCGTGGGAGCTAACTATGGCTACACCTTC
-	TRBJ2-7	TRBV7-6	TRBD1	CASSSDSGTGGDEQYF	TGTGCCAGCAGCTCAGACTCCGGGACAGGGGGCGACGAGCAGTACTTC
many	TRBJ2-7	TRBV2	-	CASTPGDRLRSEQYF	TGTGCCAGCACCCCTGGGGACCGCCTCCGCTCCGAGCAGTACTTC
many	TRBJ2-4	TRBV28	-	CASSLRDGSFKNIQYF	TGTGCCAGCAGTTTACGGGACGGATCATTCAAAAACATTCAGTACTTC
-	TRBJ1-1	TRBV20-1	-	CSASLLSPVAFF	TGCAGTGCTAGTCTTCTTAGCCCGGTGGCTTTCTTT
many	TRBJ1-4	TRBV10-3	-	CAISAEGTNEKLFF	TGTGCCATTTCCGCGGAAGGAACTAATGAAAAACTGTTTTTT
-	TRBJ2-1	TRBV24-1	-	CATSERGGGWLVDEQFF	TGTGCCACCAGTGAAAGGGGGGGGGGATGGTTAGTAGATGAGCAGTTCTTC
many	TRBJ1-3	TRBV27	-	CASSLRQGQNTIYF	TGTGCCAGCAGTTTAAGGCAGGGGCAAAACACCATATATTTT
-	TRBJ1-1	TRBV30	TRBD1	CAWSGDLGGGQEAFF	TGTGCCTGGAGTGGAGACTTGGGAGGGGGACAGGAAGCTTTCTTT
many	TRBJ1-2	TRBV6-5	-	CASSSRGREHYGYTF	TGTGCCAGCAGTTCCCGAGGCAGGGAACACTATGGCTACACCTTC
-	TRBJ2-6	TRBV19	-	CTSSTGDRAGANVLTF	TGTACCAGTAGTACAGGTGATAGGGCTGGGGCCAACGTCCTGACTTTC
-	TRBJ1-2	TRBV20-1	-	CSARGSPLNHGYTF	TGCAGTGCTAGAGGATCCCCCCTTAACCATGGCTACACCTTC
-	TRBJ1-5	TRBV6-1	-	CASSPRTRRETQHF	TGTGCCAGCAGTCCCCGGACACGACGGGAGACCCAGCATTTT
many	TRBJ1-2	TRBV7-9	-	CASSSSEGQGNYGYTF	TGTGCCAGCAGCTCCTCTGAGGGGCAAGGGAACTATGGCTACACCTTC
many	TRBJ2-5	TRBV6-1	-	CASMGEETQYF	TGTGCCAGCATGGGTGAAGAGACCCAGTACTTC
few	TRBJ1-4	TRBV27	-	CASSFSHLTRKKLFF	TGTGCCAGCAGTTTTTCGCACCTTACAAGGAAAAAACTGTTTTTT